This paragraph covers one T cell receptor (beta chain) sequence. Antigen specificity is unknown. The data were taken from a study of a mutant IDH1 vaccine in newly diagnosed glioma. Study-wide context: Patients began vaccination 4-6 weeks after radiotherapy alone, or with temozolomide cycles. The therapy given earlier, which was standard therapy, consisted of radiotherapy, temozolomide, or both, and most of the patients received both.

Study observations and caveats: Alterations occurring in top peripheral T cell clonotypes seemed unrelated to pseudoprogression. Patients showed vaccine-induced immune responses at a rate of 90% to 95%.

Time point specified: week 11, during vaccination. The vaccine gave 300 ug of a 20-mer mutant IDH1 peptide subcutaneously per dose. Some clones are missing from TCRdb's copy, which holds only in-frame ones; the method was immunoSEQ multiplex PCR. The repertoire includes 25,000 to 40,000 clones, under 80% of them detected once, and approximately 25% sits in the top ten. Trimming removed 0 bases from V and 8 bases from J, with 14 bases in between. Per germline, CDR1 SGHTS and CDR2 YDEGEE. This CDR3 region has 14 residues. This TCR came from a man aged 25-40 years with glioma. The genes are TRBV5-8 and TRBJ1-2; D remains unclear. Source: PBMCs, taken from a glioma patient whose treatment included an IDH1 peptide vaccine. The chain's CDR3 is CASSLGEGPDGYTF. Here the CDR3 DNA reads TGTGCCAGCAGCTTGGGTGAAGGCCCGGACGGCTACACCTTC.